The rows below give T cell receptor beta chains drawn from one sample of a study of OX40 agonist ivuxolimab in advanced cancers. Some clones are missing from TCRdb's copy, which holds only in-frame ones; the method was immunoSEQ multiplex PCR. The sample lists fewer than 90,000 clones, approximately 80% occurring once. The sample consisted of CD4+ or CD8+ T cells sorted from blood, taken in a trial of the OX40 agonist ivuxolimab. These receptor sequences come from an adult with an advanced solid tumor such as melanoma, head and neck, liver or kidney cancer. Both conserved end residues are part of each CDR3. A D gene is named only where the DNA matches it firmly. Rows give clone size only sometimes, using once, few, many, or a class for an expanded clone.

>NA|TRBV27|TRBJ2-3|NA
TGTGCCAGCAGTTTGAGACAGGTCTTAGTCAGCACAGATACGCAGTATTTT
CASSLRQVLVSTDTQYF
>once|TRBV25-1|TRBJ2-3|NA
TGTGCCAGCAGTGAATGGGGGGGCGACAGGGGAGGAGATACGCAGTATTTT
CASSEWGGDRGGDTQYF
>NA|TRBV30|TRBJ2-3|TRBD1
TGTGCCTGGAGTGTACAGGGGTCAGATACGCAGTATTTT
CAWSVQGSDTQYF
>NA|TRBV10-2|TRBJ2-7|NA
TGCGCCAGCAGACTAGCCGACCACGAGCAGTACTTC
CASRLADHEQYF
>NA|TRBV2|TRBJ1-2|TRBD1
TGTGCCAGCAGCATAGGACAGGGTAATCGCTACACCTTC
CASSIGQGNRYTF
>once|TRBV7-6|TRBJ2-1|NA
TGTGCCAGCAGCTTATGGGGGCCCCCGAGGAATGAGCAGTTCTTC
CASSLWGPPRNEQFF
>NA|TRBV5-1|TRBJ2-3|NA
TGCGCCAGCAGCTTGGCGACAGGTACGGATACGCAGTATTTT
CASSLATGTDTQYF
>NA|TRBV19|TRBJ2-3|TRBD2
TGTGCCAGTAGTATATCGACTAGCGGGGTGTCCACAGATACGCAGTATTTT
CASSISTSGVSTDTQYF
>NA|TRBV25-1|TRBJ2-3|TRBD2
TGTGCCAGCAGCTCACTAGCGGGGGATATAGATACGCAGTATTTT
CASSSLAGDIDTQYF
>NA|TRBV7-9|TRBJ1-5|NA
TGTGCCAGCGGTAAGGGGGTCGGTAATCAGCCCCAGCATTTT
CASGKGVGNQPQHF
>NA|TRBV4-1|TRBJ2-7|TRBD1
TGCGCCAGCAGCCGAGAAGCAGGGGGATTTCCTTCCTACGAGCAGTACTTC
CASSREAGGFPSYEQYF
>NA|TRBV6-1|TRBJ2-5|NA
TGTGCCAGCAGTGAAAAAAGGGGACAGACCCAGTACTTC
CASSEKRGQTQYF
>NA|TRBV19|TRBJ1-5|NA
TGTGCCAGTAGTATAGAGTTAGACAGGAGAGGTCAGCCCCAGCATTTT
CASSIELDRRGQPQHF
>NA|TRBV28|TRBJ2-2|NA
TGTGCCAGTGGGACCGGTGGGGAGCTGTTTTTT
CASGTGGELFF
>NA|TRBV5-6|TRBJ2-3|NA
TGTGCCAGCAGCTACACAGATACGCAGTATTTT
CASSYTDTQYF
>NA|TRBV11-3|TRBJ2-7|TRBD2
TGTGCCAGCAGCTTAGAGCGGGGCGGGGGGGATTACGAGCAGTACTTC
CASSLERGGGDYEQYF
>once|TRBV5-1|TRBJ2-7|NA
TGCGCCAGCAGCTTGGGCTGGGAAGGGTCCAGGTACGAGCAGTACTTC
CASSLGWEGSRYEQYF
>NA|TRBV6-5|TRBJ2-7|NA
TGTGCCAGCAGTCACTCCCCCATTCCTAGCTCCTACGAGCAGTACTTC
CASSHSPIPSSYEQYF
>NA|TRBV9|TRBJ2-1|NA
TGTGCCAGCAGCGTAGAGGGGCTGGTCGACAATGAGCAGTTCTTC
CASSVEGLVDNEQFF
>NA|TRBV19|TRBJ2-7|TRBD1
TGTGCCAGTACACCCGGGACAGGGGGCAGGTACGAGCAGTACTTC
CASTPGTGGRYEQYF
>NA|TRBV4-2|TRBJ2-1|TRBD2
TGTGCCAGCAGCCAAGAGGGAGCGGGGTCCGGTGAGCAGTTCTTC
CASSQEGAGSGEQFF
>NA|TRBV23-1|TRBJ1-2|NA
TGCGCCAGCAGTCAAACTTACAGGGTTCGGGGTGATGGCTACACCTTC
CASSQTYRVRGDGYTF
>NA|TRBV19|TRBJ2-7|NA
TGTGCCAGTAGTATCTCGGACAGAAACTACGAGCAGTACTTC
CASSISDRNYEQYF
>NA|TRBV2|TRBJ2-3|TRBD2
TGTGCCAGCAGTGGGATACCGGGACTAGCATCTTCCGACCACACAGATACGCAGTATTTT
CASSGIPGLASSDHTDTQYF
>once|TRBV6-1|TRBJ1-4|NA
TGTGCCAGCAGTTATGTACAGATTAATGAAAAACTGTTTTTT
CASSYVQINEKLFF
>NA|TRBV7-8|TRBJ1-2|TRBD1
TGTGCCAGCAGCTTAGCAAGTCCAGGGGGCAATGGCTACACCTTC
CASSLASPGGNGYTF
>NA|TRBV18|TRBJ1-1|TRBD1
TGTGCCAGCTCACCAACCTCCCTAGGACAGGGAGCTGAAGCTTTCTTT
CASSPTSLGQGAEAFF
>NA|TRBV7-6|TRBJ1-1|NA
TGTGCCAGCAGCGCTGGGGGGCCCACTGAAGCTTTCTTT
CASSAGGPTEAFF
>NA|TRBV6-6|TRBJ1-1|NA
TGTGCCAGCAGTTTGGGGCTGAACACTGAAGCTTTCTTT
CASSLGLNTEAFF
>few|TRBV6-1|TRBJ1-1|NA
TGTGCCAGCAGTCACCGGTTCGGGGACACTGAAGCTTTCTTT
CASSHRFGDTEAFF
>NA|TRBV5-1|TRBJ1-5|TRBD1
TGCGCCAGCAGCTTGGACGGACAGGTCAATCAGCCCCAGCATTTT
CASSLDGQVNQPQHF
>NA|TRBV19|TRBJ1-5|NA
TGTGCCAGTAGTATTAAAGTAGGGCGGGAAAATCAGCCCCAGCATTTT
CASSIKVGRENQPQHF
>NA|TRBV21-1|TRBJ2-7|NA
TGTGCCAGCAGCAAAGACCGTGGACACATATACGAGCAGTACTTC
CASSKDRGHIYEQYF
>NA|TRBV28|TRBJ2-6|NA
TGTGCCAGCAGAGACGGCGCAGGGGCCAACGTCCTGACTTTC
CASRDGAGANVLTF
>NA|TRBV4-1|TRBJ1-1|TRBD1
TGCGCCAGCAGCCGGGGACAGTCCACTGAAGCTTTCTTT
CASSRGQSTEAFF
>once|TRBV6-5|TRBJ2-1|TRBD1
TGTGCCAGCAGTGTAATCCAGGGGGCCTACAATGAGCAGTTCTTC
CASSVIQGAYNEQFF
>few|TRBV30|TRBJ1-1|NA
TGTGCAGGAGGGAGATCGAACACTGAAGCTTTCTTT
CAGGRSNTEAFF
>NA|TRBV15|TRBJ2-5|TRBD1
TGTGCCACCAGCCCGAGGGGACAGGGGATGGAGACCCAGTACTTC
CATSPRGQGMETQYF
>NA|TRBV7-9|TRBJ1-5|NA
TGTGCCAGCAGCCCAGATTCCGGGACGCGGGGTTCTGGGATTCAGCCCCAGCATTTT
CASSPDSGTRGSGIQPQHF
>few|TRBV19|TRBJ2-3|TRBD2
TGTGCCAGTAGTATAAGAGGAGCGGGGAGCACAGATACGCAGTATTTT
CASSIRGAGSTDTQYF
>few|TRBV27|TRBJ2-2|TRBD1
TGTGCCAGCAGTTTATGGACAGGGGTGGTCGGGGAGCTGTTTTTT
CASSLWTGVVGELFF
>few|TRBV5-1|TRBJ2-3|NA
TGCGCCAGCAGCCAAGGGACTCTTAGCACAGATACGCAGTATTTT
CASSQGTLSTDTQYF
>NA|TRBV19|TRBJ1-1|NA
TGTGCCAGTAGTAGGGTGGGGGGCATAGAAGCTTTCTTT
CASSRVGGIEAFF
>NA|TRBV19|TRBJ2-1|NA
TGTGCCAGTAGCCCCTGGGGGACGGACAATGAGCAGTTCTTC
CASSPWGTDNEQFF
>NA|TRBV30|TRBJ2-7|NA
TGTGCCTGGAACCGGGACGGAGCCTACGAGCAGTACTTC
CAWNRDGAYEQYF
>NA|TRBV5-1|TRBJ2-7|NA
TGCGCCAGCAGCCCCCTTTTACAATCCTACGAGCAGTACTTC
CASSPLLQSYEQYF
>NA|TRBV15|TRBJ2-6|TRBD1
TGTGCCACCAGCAGGTTCGGGCCGGGACAGGGTCTCTCTGGGGCCAACGTCCTGACTTTC
CATSRFGPGQGLSGANVLTF
>NA|TRBV10-1|TRBJ1-4|TRBD1
TGCGCCAGCAGTGATACCAGGGGGAAAAAACTGTTTTTT
CASSDTRGKKLFF
>once|TRBV18|TRBJ1-1|NA
TGTGCCAGCTCACAACAGGGTTATGGAGAAGCTTTCTTT
CASSQQGYGEAFF
>NA|TRBV11-3|TRBJ2-7|NA
TGTGCCAGCAGCCCGGGGACGGGACATTTCAGCGAGCAGTACTTC
CASSPGTGHFSEQYF
>NA|TRBV18|TRBJ2-5|NA
TGTGCCAGCTCACCATCCCTGGGCGAAGGGACCCAGTACTTC
CASSPSLGEGTQYF
>NA|TRBV5-1|TRBJ1-2|TRBD1
TGCGCCAGCAGCGTGGGTTTGACAGGGCGGGACTATGGCTACACCTTC
CASSVGLTGRDYGYTF
>NA|TRBV7-9|TRBJ2-3|NA
TGTGCCAGCAGCTTGAGACATCTCTTCACAGATACGCAGTATTTT
CASSLRHLFTDTQYF
>NA|TRBV25-1|TRBJ1-1|NA
TGTGCCAGCAGTGAGGAGGGCAGGAAAACTGAAGCTTTCTTT
CASSEEGRKTEAFF